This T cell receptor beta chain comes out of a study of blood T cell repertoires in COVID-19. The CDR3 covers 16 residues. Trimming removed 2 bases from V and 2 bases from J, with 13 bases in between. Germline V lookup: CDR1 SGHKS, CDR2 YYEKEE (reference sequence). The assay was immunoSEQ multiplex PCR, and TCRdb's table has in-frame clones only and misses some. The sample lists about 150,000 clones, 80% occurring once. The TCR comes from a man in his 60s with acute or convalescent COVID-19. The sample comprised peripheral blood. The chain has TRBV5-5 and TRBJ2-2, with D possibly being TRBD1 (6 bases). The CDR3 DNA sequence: TGTGCCAGCAGCTTCCGGGACATACTTAACACCGGGGAGCTGTTTTTT. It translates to CASSFRDILNTGELFF.